A selection of T cell receptor beta chains follows, all from one sample in a study of blood T cell repertoires in COVID-19. TCRdb's copy holds only in-frame clones and misses some; the assay was immunoSEQ multiplex PCR. The sample includes roughly 300,000 clones, around 86% seen only once; the top ten take about 10%. The source material was PBMCs or T cells enriched from blood (not recorded which). These receptors all come from a woman aged 18-29 years who had recovered from COVID-19. Each CDR3 is given with its conserved first and last residue. Each record gives: D gene, CDR3 length, J gene, V gene, CDR3 DNA, CDR3 protein. A D gene is named only where the DNA matches it firmly.

D: TRBD1
length: 13
J: TRBJ2-7
V: TRBV12-3/TRBV12-4
DNA: TGTGCCAGCAGTCCAGGACAGGGTATCGAGCAGTACTTC
CDR3: CASSPGQGIEQYF

D: -
length: 14
J: TRBJ2-7
V: TRBV5-4
DNA: TGTGCCAGCAGCTTCAGGGGCGCTACATACGAGCAGTACTTC
CDR3: CASSFRGATYEQYF

D: -
length: 16
J: TRBJ1-5
V: TRBV19
DNA: TGTGCCAGTAGTGAGGCGTCGGAACCAACCAATCAGCCCCAGCATTTT
CDR3: CASSEASEPTNQPQHF

D: TRBD1
length: 17
J: TRBJ2-1
V: TRBV12-5
DNA: TGTGCTAGTGGTTTGGGGACAGGGGCCCTCACCTACAATGAGCAGTTCTTC
CDR3: CASGLGTGALTYNEQFF

D: -
length: 15
J: TRBJ2-1
V: TRBV18
DNA: TGTGCCAGCTCACCACAGTCGCGGCGGGGCAATGAGCAGTTCTTC
CDR3: CASSPQSRRGNEQFF

D: -
length: 13
J: TRBJ2-7
V: TRBV3-1/TRBV3-2
DNA: TGTGCCAGCAGCCAGACTTTCCTTCACGAGCAGTACTTC
CDR3: CASSQTFLHEQYF

D: -
length: 15
J: TRBJ1-1
V: TRBV27
DNA: TGTGCCAGCAGTTTTACGGGTGGGGCGAACACTGAAGCTTTCTTT
CDR3: CASSFTGGANTEAFF

D: TRBD1
length: 14
J: TRBJ1-1
V: TRBV9
DNA: TGTGCCAGCAGCGTGACAGGGAGTAGCACTGAAGCTTTCTTT
CDR3: CASSVTGSSTEAFF

D: -
length: 15
J: TRBJ2-2
V: TRBV18
DNA: TGTGCCAGCTCACGAAGCCAGGGGTTTCCCGGGGAGCTGTTTTTT
CDR3: CASSRSQGFPGELFF

D: TRBD2
length: 19
J: TRBJ2-3
V: TRBV14
DNA: TGTGCCAGCAGCCGGAGGGTAGTTGTACTAGCGGGAGGGATAGATACGCAGTATTTT
CDR3: CASSRRVVVLAGGIDTQYF

D: TRBD2
length: 16
J: TRBJ2-1
V: TRBV19
DNA: TGTGCCAGTAGTTCCCTACTAGCGGGATCCTACAATGAGCAGTTCTTC
CDR3: CASSSLLAGSYNEQFF

D: -
length: 11
J: TRBJ2-7
V: TRBV11-2
DNA: TGTGCCAGCGACTTCAATGGCGAGCAGTACTTC
CDR3: CASDFNGEQYF

D: -
length: 13
J: TRBJ2-2
V: TRBV7-3
DNA: TGTGCCAGCAGCTCCTTTTCTTCCGGGGAGCTGTTTTTT
CDR3: CASSSFSSGELFF

D: TRBD2
length: 16
J: TRBJ2-2
V: TRBV5-1
DNA: TGCGCCAGCAGCTTGGGAGCGGGGCGAAACACCGGGGAGCTGTTTTTT
CDR3: CASSLGAGRNTGELFF

D: -
length: 16
J: TRBJ1-1
V: TRBV30
DNA: TGTGCCTGGAGTGGTTCAGGGCGGGGGGAGAACACTGAAGCTTTCTTT
CDR3: CAWSGSGRGENTEAFF

D: -
length: 15
J: TRBJ1-2
V: TRBV5-1
DNA: TGCGCCAGCAGCCTAGACAGTGCAGCTAACTATGGCTACACCTTC
CDR3: CASSLDSAANYGYTF